This TCR beta chain emerged from a study of T cell repertoires in cytomegalovirus infection. About the research overall: Based on public TCR beta signatures, there were indications of CMV infection and of a matching HLA type.

The CDR3 has 17 residues. The V and J ends lost 2 bases and 9 bases respectively, with 26 bases between them. Germline-derived CDR1 and CDR2 are SEHNR and FQNEAQ (reference sequence). This clonotype was detected ten times or more. TCRdb processed the reads anew with MiXCR; each CDR3 protein has one entry. The data hold just under 300,000 distinct CDR3 sequences, with 8% to 10% observed a single time. Material: PBMCs. This clonotype was obtained from a human donor in good health (CMV status not recorded). Some clones in this sample may be carry-over from other donors' samples. The chain employs TRBV7-9 and TRBJ2-7, with a possible D match to TRBD2 (5 bases). The CDR3 nucleotides are TGTGCCAGCAGCTTACTCCGGTCTCGGACCTACAGTGAGGGGCAGTACTTC. Translating it yields CASSLLRSRTYSEGQYF.